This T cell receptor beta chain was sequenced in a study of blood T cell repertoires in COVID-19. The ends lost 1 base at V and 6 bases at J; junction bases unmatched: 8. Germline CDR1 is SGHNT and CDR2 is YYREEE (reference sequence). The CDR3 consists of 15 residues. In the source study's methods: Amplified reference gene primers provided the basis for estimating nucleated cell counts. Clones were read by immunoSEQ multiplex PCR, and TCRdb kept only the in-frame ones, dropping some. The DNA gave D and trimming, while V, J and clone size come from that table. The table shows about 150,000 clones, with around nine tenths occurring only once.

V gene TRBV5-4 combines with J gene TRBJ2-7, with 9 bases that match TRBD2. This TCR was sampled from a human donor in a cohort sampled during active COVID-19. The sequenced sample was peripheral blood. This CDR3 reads CASSLNSGRVGEQYF. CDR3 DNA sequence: TGTGCCAGCAGCTTGAATAGCGGGAGAGTAGGCGAGCAGTACTTC. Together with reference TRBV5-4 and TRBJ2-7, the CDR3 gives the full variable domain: ETGVTQSPTHLIKTRGQQVTLRCSSQSGHNTVSWYQQALGQGPQFIFQYYREEENGRGNFPPRFSGLQFPNYSSELNVNALELDDSALYLCASSLNSGRVGEQYFGPGTRLTVT.